The 13 T cell receptor beta chains given below trace back to one sample, sequenced in a study of regulatory T cells in long-lasting Graves disease. Relying on iRepertoire HTBI primers and Arm-PCR of CDR3 regions, the team built TCR beta libraries. TCRdb processed the multiplex PCR reads anew with MiXCR; each CDR3 protein has one entry. The table has a few hundred thousand distinct CDR3 sequences, around a quarter seen once. Sample time point: persistent/refractory GD, antithyroid drugs over 5 years with positive TRAb. PBMC-derived RNA was used for the TCR library. The material sequenced was peripheral blood mononuclear cells (PBMCs), taken when the disease was refractory, from a patient treated with antithyroid drugs. The receptors come from a female donor with Graves disease.

Only a few counts were recorded for this clonotype. The chain carries TRBV5-1 and TRBJ1-1, with a possible D match to TRBD1 (5 bases). The ends were cut back, 6 bases at V and 4 bases at J, with 16 bases in the middle. Germline CDR1 SGHRS, CDR2 YFSETQ. The CDR3 totals 14 residues. CDR3 loop: CASTEGWGSTEAFF. CDR3 sequence (DNA): TGCGCCAGCACCGAGGGGTGGGGGAGCACTGAAGCTTTCTTT.

The CDR3 loop is CASSQDLNEQYF. The DNA of the CDR3 is TGTGCCAGCAGCCAAGATTTGAACGAGCAGTACTTC. The chain employs TRBV3-1 and TRBJ2-7; D is uncertain. The CDR3 is made up of 12 amino acids. The V end lost 0 bases, the J end lost 5 bases, and 5 bases lay between the germline ends. Germline V gives CDR1 LGHDT, CDR2 YNNKEL (reference sequence).

The sample holds many counts of this clonotype. V usage is TRBV6-2 or TRBV6-3 and J usage is TRBJ2-7, with D perhaps TRBD1 (5 bases). The germline CDR1 and CDR2 sequences are MNHEY and SVGEGT. The CDR3 runs 11 residues. V was clipped by 2 bases and J by 9 bases, with 8 bases between them. For the CDR3, the DNA is TGTGCCAGCAGTTACCCTACAGGGCAGTACTTC. This translates into CASSYPTGQYF.

The J gene is TRBJ1-1, the V gene TRBV19, with 8 nucleotides matching TRBD1. The CDR3 length is 15 residues. Germline assignment: CDR1 LNHDA and CDR2 SQIVND (reference sequence). The V and J ends lost 3 bases and 4 bases, in that order; junction bases with no gene match: 7. The CDR3 DNA reads as TGTGCCAGTAGTATCGTTTCCGGGACAGGCACTGAAGCTTTCTTT. It codes for CASSIVSGTGTEAFF.

This clonotype was recorded a few times. The genes are TRBV19 and TRBJ1-2; weak D call: TRBD1 (6 bases). Per the germline V gene, CDR1 is LNHDA and CDR2 is SQIVND (reference sequence). This CDR3 region has 15 residues. V was pared by 3 bases and J by 5 bases, with 16 bases between. The CDR3 reads CASSILDRMSYGYTF. In DNA, the CDR3 is TGTGCCAGTAGTATCCTCGACAGGATGTCTTATGGCTACACCTTC.

This clonotype was found many times. The chain combines TRBV5-6 with TRBJ1-2; D perhaps matches TRBD1 (6 bases). The CDR3 has 14 residues. V lost 8 bases to trimming and J lost 5 bases, with 19 bases between them. Germline V gene sequence: CDR1 SGHDT, CDR2 YYEEEE. CDR3: CASLLQGRGYGYTF. The CDR3 bases are TGTGCCAGTTTGTTACAGGGACGAGGGTATGGCTACACCTTC.

This clonotype showed up just a few times. V is TRBV3-1 and J is TRBJ1-1; TRBD1 matches at 9 bases. Germline V gene sequence: CDR1 LGHDT, CDR2 YNNKEL (reference sequence). The CDR3 totals 15 residues. V lost 4 bases and J lost 4; bases outside the gene matches: 7. The CDR3 bases are TGTGCCAGCAGCCCTTCTCCGGGACAGGGCACTGAAGCTTTCTTT. It is translated as CASSPSPGQGTEAFF. Full variable domain (rest looked up from reference TRBV3-1 and TRBJ1-1): DTAVSQTPKYLVTQMGNDKSIKCEQNLGHDTMYWYKQDSKKFLKIMFSYNNKELIINETVPNRFSPKSPDKAHLNLHINSLELGDSAVYFCASSPSPGQGTEAFFGQGTRLTVV.

This chain connects TRBV5-5 to TRBJ1-1; 7 bases agree with TRBD1. With V trimmed by 4 bases and J by 2 bases, 17 bases remained unmatched. Germline values: CDR1 SGHKS, CDR2 YYEKEE (reference sequence). CDR3 length: 18 amino acids. The CDR3 reads CASSGLIRGLGGNTEAFF. In nucleotides, the CDR3 is TGTGCCAGCAGCGGACTGATAAGGGGGCTCGGTGGAAACACTGAAGCTTTCTTT.

In this sample, this clonotype turned up a few times. This chain uses TRBV19 with TRBJ2-7, with D perhaps given as TRBD1 or TRBD2 (5 bases each). Trimming cost V 2 bases and J 0 bases, with 11 bases left between them. This CDR3 contains 15 residues. From germline, CDR1 is LNHDA and CDR2 SQIVND (reference sequence). CDR3 sequence: CASSILSGSSYEQYF. In DNA, the CDR3 is TGTGCCAGTAGTATACTTTCAGGGAGCTCCTACGAGCAGTACTTC.

V usage is TRBV27 and J usage is TRBJ1-2, with 10 bases fitting TRBD1. The CDR3 covers 15 residues. The V segment lost 5 bases and the J segment 8 bases; nucleotides outside the gene matches: 11. Per the germline V gene, CDR1 is MNHEY and CDR2 is SMNVEV (reference sequence). The CDR3 sequence: CASSHLTGGGRGYTF. CDR3 coding DNA: TGTGCCAGCAGTCACCTGACAGGGGGCGGTCGGGGCTACACCTTC.

The chain is built from TRBV14 and TRBJ2-2; 7 bases fit TRBD1. The CDR3 covers 18 residues. CDR1 and CDR2 from the germline V gene are SGHDN and FVKESK. Losses at the gene ends were 6 bases for V and 5 bases for J; bases not matched to a gene: 18. As DNA, the CDR3 is TGTGCCAGCAGTCTCCGACCAGTCTGGGACAGACAGACCGGGGAGCTGTTTTTT. It translates to CASSLRPVWDRQTGELFF.

In this sample, this clonotype turned up many times. The chain combines TRBV28 with TRBJ2-7; no clear D. There are 14 residues in the CDR3. Germline V gene lookup returns CDR1 MDHEN and CDR2 SYDVKM. V lost 2 bases and J lost 2, with 10 bases in between. The CDR3 nucleotides are TGTGCCAGCAGTTTAAAGGGCCCTACCTACGAGCAGTACTTC. Its translation is CASSLKGPTYEQYF.

This clonotype was counted between two and nine times. The chain joins TRBV2 to TRBJ1-1; TRBD1 is a possible D gene (5 bases). Trimming cost V 2 bases and J 5 bases, with 21 bases left between them. The CDR3 sequence is 17 residues long. In germline, CDR1 is SNHLY, CDR2 FYNNEI. CDR3 in amino acids: CASSESLLGGKWTEAFF. The DNA for the CDR3 is TGTGCCAGCAGTGAAAGCCTTCTTGGGGGGAAATGGACTGAAGCTTTCTTT.